This TCR beta chain was found in a study of beta chain features in type 1 diabetes. Findings and caveats of the study: All four CD4+ subsets of Type 1 diabetes patients contained TCRB CDR3s that were moderately but significantly shorter.

This clone has only a few counts. Its antigen remains unidentified. The entirety of the isolated RNA underwent reverse transcription, so expressed TCRB transcripts were sequenced. Assay: immunoSEQ multiplex PCR; the TCRdb copy retains only in-frame clones and omits some. The repertoire consists of more than 300,000 clones, with 10% to 15% occurring once and the leading ten covering about 0.01%. Trimming removed 5 bases from V and 4 bases from J, with 11 bases in between. CDR1 is SGHNT and CDR2 is YENEEA in the germline V gene. This CDR3 contains 14 residues. The chain combines TRBV11-3 with TRBJ2-2; possibly TRBD2 for D (6 bases). Specimen: naive CD4+ T cells from blood. This receptor was obtained from a young woman with type 1 diabetes. The CDR3 reads CASSRMGGTGELFF. The CDR3 DNA is TGTGCCAGCAGCCGAATGGGGGGCACCGGGGAGCTGTTTTTT.